Detailed here is one T cell receptor beta chain. Its cognate antigen is unknown. Random-hexamer reverse transcription was applied to roughly 0.5 to 1 ug RNA. Amplification of TCR beta CDR3 spanned 54 Vbeta and 13 Jbeta via immunoSEQ multiplex PCR. Each CDR3 protein is one row after TCRdb ran MiXCR on the immunoSEQ multiplex PCR reads. The sample holds about 180,000 distinct CDR3 sequences, approximately 95% seen once. CD8+ and CD4+ T cells from blood underwent TCR beta sequencing. The multiple sclerosis controls comprised treatment-naive patients whose relapsing-remitting disease was stable or active. This specimen comes from a study of CD8 T cells in Susac syndrome. Study-wide points: The study recognized that the number of individuals in its TCR sequencing and HLA analysis was relatively small.

Per germline, CDR1 SEHNR and CDR2 FQNEAQ (reference sequence). The CDR3 consists of 14 residues. Trimming took 2 bases from V and 2 from J, leaving 10 bases between them. Input material: CD8+ T cells from PBMCs. The source of this sequence is a human donor with multiple sclerosis. The rearrangement uses TRBV7-9 and TRBJ2-7; D perhaps matches TRBD1 (6 bases). CDR3 sequence: CASSLQGLAYEQYF. CDR3 nucleotide sequence: TGTGCCAGCAGCTTACAGGGGTTAGCCTACGAGCAGTACTTC.